A selection of T cell receptor beta chains follows, all from one sample in a study of blood T cell repertoires in COVID-19. Generated by immunoSEQ multiplex PCR, the TCRdb table keeps only in-frame clones and is missing some. Here the sample spans 71,000 or so clones, roughly 90% being singletons. Sequencing used peripheral blood. The receptor source for this set is a man older than 75 in a cohort sampled during active COVID-19. The CDR3 runs from the conserved cysteine through the conserved F or W. D genes are given only for firm matches. Only part of the rows carry a size: once, few, many, or a class if the clone is expanded.

V	D	size	J	CDR3	DNA
TRBV5-1	TRBD1	-	TRBJ2-7	CASSWTTGDAYEQYF	TGCGCCAGCAGCTGGACGACAGGGGACGCCTACGAGCAGTACTTC
TRBV28	-	-	TRBJ1-4	CASSIYDQGWFEKLFF	TGTGCCAGCAGTATCTATGACCAGGGGTGGTTTGAAAAACTGTTTTTT
TRBV7-2	-	few	TRBJ1-4	CASSSGHNEKLFF	TGTGCCAGCAGCTCAGGTCATAATGAAAAACTGTTTTTT
TRBV12-3/TRBV12-4	-	few	TRBJ1-1	CASSLASYTEAFF	TGTGCCAGCAGTTTGGCCAGTTACACTGAAGCTTTCTTT
TRBV27	-	-	TRBJ1-2	CASSLSPQGYYGYTF	TGTGCCAGCAGTTTAAGCCCACAGGGCTACTATGGCTACACCTTC
TRBV6-1	-	-	TRBJ2-4	CASSERSGQANLAKNIQYF	TGTGCCAGCAGTGAAAGATCAGGGCAGGCGAACCTAGCCAAAAACATTCAGTACTTC
TRBV19	TRBD2	-	TRBJ2-3	CASRQIPATSGLDTQYF	TGTGCCAGTAGACAAATTCCGGCAACTAGCGGGCTAGATACGCAGTATTTT
TRBV7-2	-	-	TRBJ1-1	CASSLVQGNTEAFF	TGTGCCAGCAGCTTAGTTCAGGGTAACACTGAAGCTTTCTTT
TRBV4-2	TRBD2	-	TRBJ2-7	CASSQDGTRGEQYF	TGTGCCAGCAGCCAAGATGGGACTAGGGGCGAGCAGTACTTC
TRBV2	-	-	TRBJ1-4	CASSEALEKLFF	TGTGCCAGCAGTGAAGCTCTGGAAAAACTGTTTTTT
TRBV6-5	TRBD1	-	TRBJ1-1	CASRHGQGSTEAFF	TGTGCCAGCAGACACGGACAGGGAAGCACTGAAGCTTTCTTT
TRBV7-2	TRBD2	-	TRBJ2-7	CASSLGLAGTYEQYF	TGTGCCAGCAGCTTAGGACTAGCGGGGACCTACGAGCAGTACTTC
TRBV12-5	TRBD1	once	TRBJ2-2	CASRQGFNTGELFF	TGTGCTAGCAGACAGGGGTTTAACACCGGGGAGCTGTTTTTT
TRBV11-2	-	-	TRBJ2-5	CASSKRVGAETQYF	TGTGCCAGCAGCAAGCGGGTAGGGGCAGAGACCCAGTACTTC
TRBV11-1	TRBD2	-	TRBJ2-5	CASSSGLAEETQYF	TGTGCCAGCAGCTCGGGACTAGCGGAAGAGACCCAGTACTTC
TRBV18	TRBD1	-	TRBJ2-5	CASSPTRDREETQYF	TGTGCCAGCTCACCGACTCGGGACAGGGAAGAGACCCAGTACTTC
TRBV29-1	-	-	TRBJ1-2	CSGRLSAGYGYTF	TGCAGCGGGCGACTTTCCGCCGGCTATGGCTACACCTTC
TRBV12-3/TRBV12-4	-	-	TRBJ1-5	CASSTGSSQPQHF	TGTGCCAGCAGCACAGGTTCGTCACAGCCCCAGCATTTT
TRBV4-1	TRBD1	-	TRBJ2-4	CASSQTGVAKNIQYF	TGCGCCAGCAGCCAAACAGGGGTGGCCAAAAACATTCAGTACTTC
TRBV10-3	TRBD2	once	TRBJ2-3	CAISEVPLAGGADTQYF	TGTGCCATCAGTGAGGTTCCTCTAGCGGGGGGGGCAGATACGCAGTATTTT
TRBV7-2	-	-	TRBJ1-4	CASSSGLLEGEKLFF	TGTGCCAGCAGCTCGGGACTGCTTGAGGGGGAAAAACTGTTTTTT
TRBV5-1	-	-	TRBJ2-7	CASSLASDSSYEQYF	TGCGCCAGCAGCTTGGCCTCGGACAGCTCCTACGAGCAGTACTTC
TRBV27	TRBD1	-	TRBJ1-4	CASSDDRGNEKLFF	TGTGCCAGCAGCGACGACAGGGGAAATGAAAAACTGTTTTTT
TRBV2	-	-	TRBJ1-2	CASRRQVDGYTF	TGTGCCAGCAGGCGACAGGTAGATGGCTACACCTTC
TRBV5-1	-	-	TRBJ2-2	CASSLGHDTGELFF	TGCGCCAGCAGCTTGGGACACGACACCGGGGAGCTGTTTTTT
TRBV2	-	-	TRBJ2-3	CASSGQAQDTQYF	TGTGCCAGCAGTGGACAGGCCCAAGATACGCAGTATTTT
TRBV6-5	-	-	TRBJ1-3	CASSPGQNPGNTIYF	TGTGCCAGCAGTCCCGGACAGAACCCTGGAAACACCATATATTTT
TRBV6-6	-	-	TRBJ2-3	CASSPDISRTDTQYF	TGTGCCAGCAGCCCGGACATATCCCGCACAGATACGCAGTATTTT
TRBV6-5	TRBD1	-	TRBJ2-5	CASRPGQQETQYF	TGTGCCAGCAGACCGGGACAGCAAGAGACCCAGTACTTC